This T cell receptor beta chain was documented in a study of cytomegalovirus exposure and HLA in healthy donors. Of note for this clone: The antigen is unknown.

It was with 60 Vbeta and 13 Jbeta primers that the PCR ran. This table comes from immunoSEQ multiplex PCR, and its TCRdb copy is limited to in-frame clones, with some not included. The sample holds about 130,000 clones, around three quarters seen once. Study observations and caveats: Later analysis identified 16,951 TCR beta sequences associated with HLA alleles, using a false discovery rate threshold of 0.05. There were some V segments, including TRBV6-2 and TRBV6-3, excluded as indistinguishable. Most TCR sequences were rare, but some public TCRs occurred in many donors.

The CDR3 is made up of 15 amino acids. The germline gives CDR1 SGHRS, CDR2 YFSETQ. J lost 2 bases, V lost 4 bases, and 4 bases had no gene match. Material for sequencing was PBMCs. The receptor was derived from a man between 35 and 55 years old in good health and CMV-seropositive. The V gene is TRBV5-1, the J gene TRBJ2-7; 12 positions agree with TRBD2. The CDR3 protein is CASSRTSGTTYEQYF. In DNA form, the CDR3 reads TGCGCCAGCAGCCGGACTAGCGGGACGACCTACGAGCAGTACTTC.